This T cell receptor (beta chain) was sequenced in a study of control samples from healthy donors and cancer patients. TCRdb's copy holds only in-frame clones and misses some; the assay was immunoSEQ multiplex PCR. The table shows about 110,000 clones, with 82% occurring only once. The CDR3 length is 14 residues. Germline CDR1 reads MNHEY; CDR2 reads SVGAGI. V shed 5 bases and J 2 bases; nucleotides not matched to a gene: 5. The chain employs TRBV6-5 and TRBJ1-2, with 7 bases aligning to TRBD1. The sample consisted of blood. This TCR derives from a young man in good health. CDR3 sequence reads: CASSNYRGNYGYTF. CDR3 nucleotides: TGTGCCAGCAGTAACTACAGGGGAAACTATGGCTACACCTTC.